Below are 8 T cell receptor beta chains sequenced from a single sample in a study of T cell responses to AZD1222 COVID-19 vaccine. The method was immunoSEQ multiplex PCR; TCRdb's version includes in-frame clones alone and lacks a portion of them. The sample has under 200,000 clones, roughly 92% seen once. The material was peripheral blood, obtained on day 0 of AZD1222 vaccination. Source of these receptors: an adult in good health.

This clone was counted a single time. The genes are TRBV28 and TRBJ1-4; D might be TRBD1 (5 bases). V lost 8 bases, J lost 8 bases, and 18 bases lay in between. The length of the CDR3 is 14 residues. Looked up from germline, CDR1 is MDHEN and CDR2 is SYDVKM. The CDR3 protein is CASGSGTWDEKLFF. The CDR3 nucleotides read TGTGCCAGCGGATCAGGGACGTGGGACGAAAAACTGTTTTTT.

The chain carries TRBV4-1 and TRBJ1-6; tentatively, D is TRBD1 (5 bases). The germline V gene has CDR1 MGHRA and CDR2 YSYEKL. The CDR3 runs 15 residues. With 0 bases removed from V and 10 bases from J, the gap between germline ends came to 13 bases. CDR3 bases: TGCGCCAGCAGCCAAGATCCGGGGCCTGGCTCACCCCTCCACTTT. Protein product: CASSQDPGPGSPLHF.

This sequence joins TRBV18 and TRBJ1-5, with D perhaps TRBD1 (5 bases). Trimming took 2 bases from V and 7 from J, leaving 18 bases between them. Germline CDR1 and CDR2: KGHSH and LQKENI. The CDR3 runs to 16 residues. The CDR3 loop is CASSPIRGREGQPQHF. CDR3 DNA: TGTGCCAGCTCACCAATTCGAGGCAGGGAAGGACAGCCCCAGCATTTT.

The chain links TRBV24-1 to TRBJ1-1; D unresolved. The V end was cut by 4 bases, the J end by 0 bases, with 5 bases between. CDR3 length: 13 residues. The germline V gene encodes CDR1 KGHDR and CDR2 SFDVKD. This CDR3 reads CATSDSMNTEAFF. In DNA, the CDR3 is TGTGCCACCAGTGACTCAATGAACACTGAAGCTTTCTTT.

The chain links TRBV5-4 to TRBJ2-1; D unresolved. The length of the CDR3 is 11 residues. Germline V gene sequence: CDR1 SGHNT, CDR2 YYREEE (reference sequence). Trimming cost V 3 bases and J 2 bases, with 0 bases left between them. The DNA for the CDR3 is TGTGCCAGCAGCTCCTACAATGAGCAGTTCTTC. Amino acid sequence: CASSSYNEQFF.

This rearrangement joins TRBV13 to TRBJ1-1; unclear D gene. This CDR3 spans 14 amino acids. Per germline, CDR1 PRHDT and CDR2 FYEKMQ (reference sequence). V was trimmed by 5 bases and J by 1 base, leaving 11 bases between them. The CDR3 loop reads CASSIPTENTEAFF. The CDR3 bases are TGTGCCAGCAGCATTCCAACAGAGAACACTGAAGCTTTCTTT.

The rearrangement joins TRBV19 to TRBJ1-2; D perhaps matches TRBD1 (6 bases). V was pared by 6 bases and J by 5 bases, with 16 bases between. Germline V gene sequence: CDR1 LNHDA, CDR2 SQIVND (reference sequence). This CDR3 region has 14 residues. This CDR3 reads CASRDGQSPYGYTF. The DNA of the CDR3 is TGTGCCAGTAGAGACGGACAGAGCCCATATGGCTACACCTTC.

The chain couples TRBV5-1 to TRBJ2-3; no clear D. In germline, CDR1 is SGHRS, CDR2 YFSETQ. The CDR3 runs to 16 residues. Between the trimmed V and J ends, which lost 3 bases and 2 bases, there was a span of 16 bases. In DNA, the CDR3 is TGCGCCAGCAGCTCTGTTGGTGTGGTTCACACAGATACGCAGTATTTT. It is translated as CASSSVGVVHTDTQYF.